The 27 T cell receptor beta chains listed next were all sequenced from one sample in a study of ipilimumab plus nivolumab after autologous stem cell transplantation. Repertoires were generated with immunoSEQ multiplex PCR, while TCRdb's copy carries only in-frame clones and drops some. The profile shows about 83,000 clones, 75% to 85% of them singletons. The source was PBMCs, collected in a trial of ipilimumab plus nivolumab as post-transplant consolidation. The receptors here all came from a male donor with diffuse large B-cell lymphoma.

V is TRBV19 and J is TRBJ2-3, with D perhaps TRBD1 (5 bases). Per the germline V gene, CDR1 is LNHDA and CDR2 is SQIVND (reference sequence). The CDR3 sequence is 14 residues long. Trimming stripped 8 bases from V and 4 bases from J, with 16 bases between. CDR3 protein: CASHTGAGADTQYF. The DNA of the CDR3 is TGTGCCAGTCATACAGGTGCTGGCGCAGATACGCAGTATTTT.

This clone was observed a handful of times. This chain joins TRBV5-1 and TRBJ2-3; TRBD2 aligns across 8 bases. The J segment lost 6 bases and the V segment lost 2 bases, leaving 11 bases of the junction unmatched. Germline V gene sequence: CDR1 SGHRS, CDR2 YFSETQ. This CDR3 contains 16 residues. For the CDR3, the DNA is TGCGCCAGCAGCTTCGGCGGGCGGGGGGTCTTGGATACGCAGTATTTT. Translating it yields CASSFGGRGVLDTQYF.

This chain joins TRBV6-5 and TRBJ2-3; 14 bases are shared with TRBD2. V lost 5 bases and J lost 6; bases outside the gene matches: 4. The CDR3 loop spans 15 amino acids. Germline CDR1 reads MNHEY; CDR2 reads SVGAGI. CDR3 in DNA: TGTGCCAGCAGTATAGGGACTAGCGGGGGTGATACGCAGTATTTT. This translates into CASSIGTSGGDTQYF.

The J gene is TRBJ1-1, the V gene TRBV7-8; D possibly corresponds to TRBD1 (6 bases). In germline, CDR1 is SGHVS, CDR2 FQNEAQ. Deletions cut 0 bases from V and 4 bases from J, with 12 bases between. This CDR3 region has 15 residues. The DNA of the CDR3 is TGTGCCAGCAGCTTAGCGATGCAGGGGAGCACTGAAGCTTTCTTT. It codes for CASSLAMQGSTEAFF.

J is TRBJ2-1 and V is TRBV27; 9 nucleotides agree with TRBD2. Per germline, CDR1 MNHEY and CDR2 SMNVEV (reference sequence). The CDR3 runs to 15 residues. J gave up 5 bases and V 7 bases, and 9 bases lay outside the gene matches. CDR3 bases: TGTGCCAGCATGAAGCGGGGGGCCCTAAACAATGAGCAGTTCTTC. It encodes CASMKRGALNNEQFF.

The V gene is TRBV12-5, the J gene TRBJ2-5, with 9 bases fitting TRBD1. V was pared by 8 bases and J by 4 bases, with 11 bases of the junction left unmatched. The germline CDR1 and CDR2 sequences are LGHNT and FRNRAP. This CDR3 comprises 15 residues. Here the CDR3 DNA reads TGTGCTAGTTCCTCGCCACAGGGGGCGGCAGAGACCCAGTACTTC. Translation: CASSSPQGAAETQYF.

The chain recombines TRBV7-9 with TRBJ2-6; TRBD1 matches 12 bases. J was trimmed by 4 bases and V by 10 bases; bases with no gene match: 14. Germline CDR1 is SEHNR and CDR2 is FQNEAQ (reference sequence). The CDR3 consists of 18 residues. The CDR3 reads CAIEAPGQGASGANVLTF. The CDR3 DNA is TGTGCCATTGAGGCCCCGGGACAGGGGGCTTCCGGGGCCAACGTCCTGACTTTC.

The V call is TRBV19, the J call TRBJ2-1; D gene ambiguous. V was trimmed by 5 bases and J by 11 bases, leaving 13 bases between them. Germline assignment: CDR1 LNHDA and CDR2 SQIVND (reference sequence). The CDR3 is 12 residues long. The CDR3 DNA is TGTGCCAGTAGTCTACAAGTTAATCAGCAGTTCTTC. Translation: CASSLQVNQQFF.

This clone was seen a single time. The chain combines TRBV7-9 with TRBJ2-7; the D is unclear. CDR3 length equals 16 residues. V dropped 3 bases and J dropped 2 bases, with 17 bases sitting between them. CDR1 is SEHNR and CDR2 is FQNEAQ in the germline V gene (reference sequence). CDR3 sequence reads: CASSFSSYTKAYEQYF. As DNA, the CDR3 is TGTGCCAGCAGCTTTTCTTCGTACACAAAAGCCTACGAGCAGTACTTC.

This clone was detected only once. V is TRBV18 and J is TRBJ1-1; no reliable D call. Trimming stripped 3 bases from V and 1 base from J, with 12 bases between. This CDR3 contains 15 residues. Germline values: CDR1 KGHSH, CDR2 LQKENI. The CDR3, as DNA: TGTGCCAGCTCACCCCTGGACGGCGCGAACACTGAAGCTTTCTTT. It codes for CASSPLDGANTEAFF.

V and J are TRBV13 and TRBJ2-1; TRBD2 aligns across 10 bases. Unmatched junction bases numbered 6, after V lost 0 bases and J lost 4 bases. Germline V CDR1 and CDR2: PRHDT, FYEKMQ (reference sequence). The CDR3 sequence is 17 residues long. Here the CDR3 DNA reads TGTGCCAGCAGCTTAGGCTTCAGCGGGGGGGCTTACAATGAGCAGTTCTTC. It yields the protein CASSLGFSGGAYNEQFF.

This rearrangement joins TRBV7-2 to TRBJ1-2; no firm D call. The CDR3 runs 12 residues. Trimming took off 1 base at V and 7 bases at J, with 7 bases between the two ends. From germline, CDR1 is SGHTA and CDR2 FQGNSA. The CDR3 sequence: CASSLELGGYTF. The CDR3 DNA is TGTGCCAGCAGCTTAGAGTTGGGTGGCTACACCTTC.

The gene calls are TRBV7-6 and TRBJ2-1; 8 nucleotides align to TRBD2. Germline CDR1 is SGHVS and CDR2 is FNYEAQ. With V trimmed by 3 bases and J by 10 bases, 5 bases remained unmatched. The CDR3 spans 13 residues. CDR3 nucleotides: TGTGCCAGCAGCTTTAGCGGGGCAAAGGAGCAGTTCTTC. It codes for CASSFSGAKEQFF. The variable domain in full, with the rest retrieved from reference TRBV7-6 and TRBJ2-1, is GAGVSQSPRYKVTKRGQDVALRCDPISGHVSLYWYRQALGQGPEFLTYFNYEAQQDKSGLPNDRFSAERPEGSISTLTIQRTEQRDSAMYRCASSFSGAKEQFFGPGTRLTVL.

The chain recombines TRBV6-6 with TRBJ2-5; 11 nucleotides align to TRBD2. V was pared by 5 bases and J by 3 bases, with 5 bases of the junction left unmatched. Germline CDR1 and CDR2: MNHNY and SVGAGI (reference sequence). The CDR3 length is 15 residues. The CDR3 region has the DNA TGTGCCAGCAGTAGCGCTAGCGGGGGGAAAGAGACCCAGTACTTC. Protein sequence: CASSSASGGKETQYF.

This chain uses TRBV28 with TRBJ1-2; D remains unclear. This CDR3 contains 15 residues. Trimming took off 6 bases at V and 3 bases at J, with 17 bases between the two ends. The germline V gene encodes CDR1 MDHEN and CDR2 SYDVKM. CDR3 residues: CASRGSAGLDYGYTF. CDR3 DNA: TGTGCCAGCAGGGGGTCGGCTGGTCTGGACTATGGCTACACCTTC.

CDR3 amino acids: CASSSRTSGGGTQYF. The CDR3 nucleotides read TGTGCCAGCAGTAGTCGGACTAGCGGGGGGGGGACCCAGTACTTC. The chain is built from TRBV2 and TRBJ2-5; 15 positions agree with TRBD2. The germline V gene encodes CDR1 SNHLY and CDR2 FYNNEI. The length of the CDR3 is 15 residues. V lost 5 bases, J lost 7 bases, and 5 bases stayed unmatched.

CDR3 DNA: TGTGCCAGCAGTGAACTTTTGTCAGGGGGCAAGTCCGAGCAGTACTTC. This sequence encodes CASSELLSGGKSEQYF. The chain joins TRBV2 to TRBJ2-7; 8 bases map to TRBD1. Germline CDR1 SNHLY, CDR2 FYNNEI. This CDR3 comprises 16 residues. The J segment lost 6 bases and the V segment lost 2 bases, leaving 12 bases of the junction unmatched.

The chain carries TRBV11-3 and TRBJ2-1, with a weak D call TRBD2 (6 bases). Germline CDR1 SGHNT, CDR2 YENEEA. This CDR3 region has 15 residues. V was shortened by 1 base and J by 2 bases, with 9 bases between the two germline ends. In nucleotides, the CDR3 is TGTGCCAGCAGCTTAGTGGGACTCCCCTACAATGAGCAGTTCTTC. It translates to CASSLVGLPYNEQFF.

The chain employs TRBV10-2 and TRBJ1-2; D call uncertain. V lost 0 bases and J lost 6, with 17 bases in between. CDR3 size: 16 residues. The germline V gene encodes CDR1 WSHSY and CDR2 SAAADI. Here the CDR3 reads CASSESLVPGRNGYTF. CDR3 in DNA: TGCGCCAGCAGTGAGTCGTTGGTCCCGGGGAGGAATGGCTACACCTTC.

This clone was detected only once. The CDR3 here is CASSQERTEAFF. As DNA, the CDR3 is TGCGCCAGCAGCCAAGAAAGGACAGAAGCTTTCTTT. The rearrangement links TRBV4-3 to TRBJ1-1; possible D gene TRBD1, 5 bases. The length of the CDR3 is 12 residues. CDR1 and CDR2 (germline): LGHNA, YSLEER. Trimming took off 0 bases at V and 8 bases at J, with 7 bases between the two ends.

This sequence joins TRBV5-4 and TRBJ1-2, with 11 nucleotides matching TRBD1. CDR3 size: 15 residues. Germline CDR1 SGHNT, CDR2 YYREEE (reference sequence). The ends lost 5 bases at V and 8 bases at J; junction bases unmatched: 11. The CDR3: CASRDRDRGSWGYTF. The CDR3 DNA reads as TGTGCCAGCAGGGACCGGGACAGGGGGAGTTGGGGCTACACCTTC.

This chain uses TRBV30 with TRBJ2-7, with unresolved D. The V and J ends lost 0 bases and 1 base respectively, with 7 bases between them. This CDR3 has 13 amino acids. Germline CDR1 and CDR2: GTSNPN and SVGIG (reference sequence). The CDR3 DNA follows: TGTGCCTGGAGTGTATCAGAATCCTACGAGCAGTACTTC. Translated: CAWSVSESYEQYF.

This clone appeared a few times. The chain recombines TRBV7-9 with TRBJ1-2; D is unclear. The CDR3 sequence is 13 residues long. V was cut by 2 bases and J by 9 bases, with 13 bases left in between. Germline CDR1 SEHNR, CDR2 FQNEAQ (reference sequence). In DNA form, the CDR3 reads TGTGCCAGCAGCTTACCGGGCCGGGGTAGCTACACCTTC. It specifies CASSLPGRGSYTF. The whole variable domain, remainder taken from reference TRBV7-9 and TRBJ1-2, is DTGVSQNPRHKITKRGQNVTFRCDPISEHNRLYWYRQTLGQGPEFLTYFQNEAQLEKSRLLSDRFSAERPKGSFSTLEIQRTEQGDSAMYLCASSLPGRGSYTFGSGTRLTVV.

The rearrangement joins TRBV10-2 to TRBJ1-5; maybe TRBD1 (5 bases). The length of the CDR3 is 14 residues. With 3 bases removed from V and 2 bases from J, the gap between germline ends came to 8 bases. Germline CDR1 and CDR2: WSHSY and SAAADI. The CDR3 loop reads CASSDRAGNQPQHF. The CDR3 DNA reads TGCGCCAGCAGTGACAGGGCTGGCAATCAGCCCCAGCATTTT.

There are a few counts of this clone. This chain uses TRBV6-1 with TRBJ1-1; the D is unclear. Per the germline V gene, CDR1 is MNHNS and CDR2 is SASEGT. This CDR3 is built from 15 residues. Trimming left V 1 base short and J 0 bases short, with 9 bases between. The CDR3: CASSEEGGMNTEAFF. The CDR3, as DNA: TGTGCCAGCAGTGAAGAGGGCGGAATGAACACTGAAGCTTTCTTT.

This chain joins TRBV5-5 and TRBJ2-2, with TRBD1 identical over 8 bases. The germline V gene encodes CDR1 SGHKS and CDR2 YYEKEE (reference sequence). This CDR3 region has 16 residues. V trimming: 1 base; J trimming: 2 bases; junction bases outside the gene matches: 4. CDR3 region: CASSLSGQGNTGELFF. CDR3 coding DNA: TGTGCCAGCAGCTTGTCCGGACAGGGAAACACCGGGGAGCTGTTTTTT.

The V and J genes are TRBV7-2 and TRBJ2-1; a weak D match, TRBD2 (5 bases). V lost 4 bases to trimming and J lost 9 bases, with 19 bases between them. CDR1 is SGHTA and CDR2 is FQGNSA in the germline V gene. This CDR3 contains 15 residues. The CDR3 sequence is CASSYQGRTGGEQFF. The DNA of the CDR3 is TGTGCCAGCAGCTACCAAGGACGGACTGGCGGTGAGCAGTTCTTC.